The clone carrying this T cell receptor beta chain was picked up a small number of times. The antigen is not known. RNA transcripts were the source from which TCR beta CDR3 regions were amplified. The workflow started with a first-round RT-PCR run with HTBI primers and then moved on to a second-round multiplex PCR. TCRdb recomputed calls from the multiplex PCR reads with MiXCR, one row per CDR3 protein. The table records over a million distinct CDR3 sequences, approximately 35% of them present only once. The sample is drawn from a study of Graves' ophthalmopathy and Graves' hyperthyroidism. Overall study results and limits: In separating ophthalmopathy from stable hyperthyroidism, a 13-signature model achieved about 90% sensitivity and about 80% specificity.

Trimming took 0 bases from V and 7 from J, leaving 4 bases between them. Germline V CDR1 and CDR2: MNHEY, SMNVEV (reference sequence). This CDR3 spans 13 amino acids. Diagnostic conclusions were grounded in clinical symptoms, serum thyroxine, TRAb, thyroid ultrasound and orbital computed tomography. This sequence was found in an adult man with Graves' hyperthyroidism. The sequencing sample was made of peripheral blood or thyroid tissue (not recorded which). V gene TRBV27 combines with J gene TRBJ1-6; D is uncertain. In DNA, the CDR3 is TGTGCCAGCAGTTTATCGAACAATTCACCCCTCCACTTT. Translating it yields CASSLSNNSPLHF.